This T cell receptor beta chain was documented in a study of T cell responses to AZD1222 COVID-19 vaccine. Study-wide background: Analyses pooled second doses at about 4 or about 12 weeks. Study-level results: Seropositivity was recorded at baseline in only a handful of AZD1222 recipients. Donors skewed white British and female; clonal diversity was possibly underestimated.

Only one count was recorded for this clone. Its antigen is as yet unknown. Sequencing used immunoSEQ multiplex PCR; TCRdb keeps in-frame clones, though not all of them. The top ten clones hold about 0.6% of a sample with more than 150,000 clones, 90% to 95% of them seen once. In germline, CDR1 is SGDLS, CDR2 YYNGEE. V lost 4 bases to trimming and J lost 0 bases, with 16 bases between them. This CDR3 is 16 amino acids long. This clonotype was obtained from an adult in good health. The sample here was peripheral blood, taken on day 0 of AZD1222 vaccination. The chain couples TRBV9 to TRBJ1-1; the D gene is possibly TRBD1 (5 bases). The CDR3 region is CASSRGAAEMNTEAFF. The CDR3 DNA reads as TGTGCCAGCAGCCGTGGGGCCGCCGAGATGAACACTGAAGCTTTCTTT.